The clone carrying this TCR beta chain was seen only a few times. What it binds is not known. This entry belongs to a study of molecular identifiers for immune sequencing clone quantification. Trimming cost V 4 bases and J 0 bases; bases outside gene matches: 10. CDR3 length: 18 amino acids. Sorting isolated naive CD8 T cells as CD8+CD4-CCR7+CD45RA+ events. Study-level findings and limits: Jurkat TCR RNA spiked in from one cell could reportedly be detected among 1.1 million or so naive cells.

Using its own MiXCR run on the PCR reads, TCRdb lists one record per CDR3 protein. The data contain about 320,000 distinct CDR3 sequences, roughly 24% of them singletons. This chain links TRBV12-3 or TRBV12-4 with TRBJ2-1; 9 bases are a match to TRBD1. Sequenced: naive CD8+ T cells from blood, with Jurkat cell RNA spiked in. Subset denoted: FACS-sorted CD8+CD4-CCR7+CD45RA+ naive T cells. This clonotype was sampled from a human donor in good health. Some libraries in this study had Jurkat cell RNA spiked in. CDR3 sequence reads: CASSSTGTGSSSYNEQFF. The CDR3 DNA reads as TGTGCCAGCAGTTCAACCGGGACAGGGTCGAGCTCCTACAATGAGCAGTTCTTC.